Listed here is a single T cell receptor (beta chain). This CDR3 is built from 11 residues. Germline CDR1 DFQATT, CDR2 SNEGSKA (reference sequence). Trimming took 6 bases from V and 7 from J, leaving 12 bases between them. Profiled with immunoSEQ multiplex PCR; TCRdb holds only in-frame clones, not every one. The table lists around 2,000,000 clones, about 95% of them singletons. This specimen belongs to a study of shared clonotypes between healthy human individuals. CD45RO-negative CD8 cells positively selected for CCR7 made up the naive population, which excluded terminally differentiated effector memory CD45RA+ cells.

The sample was naive CD8+ T cells sorted from blood. This rearrangement joins TRBV20-1 to TRBJ2-5; D might be TRBD2 (6 bases). The receptor's source is a man aged 18-30 years in good health. CDR3 protein: CSARLVGTQYF. CDR3 bases: TGCAGTGCGCGACTAGTCGGGACCCAGTACTTC.